One sample yielded the 19 T cell receptor beta chains listed below, sequenced in a study of T cell responses to AZD1222 COVID-19 vaccine. Generated by immunoSEQ multiplex PCR, the TCRdb table keeps only in-frame clones and is missing some. The data show around 80,000 clones, under 95% seen once. Sequencing was performed on peripheral blood, taken 28 days after the second AZD1222 dose. Receptors originate from an adult who received the AZD1222 COVID-19 vaccine.

This chain links TRBV3-1 (or the pseudogene TRBV3-2) with TRBJ1-4, with 10 positions matching TRBD1. Per the germline V gene, CDR1 is LGHDT and CDR2 is YNNKEL (reference sequence). This CDR3 spans 15 amino acids. Trimming took 4 bases from V and 4 from J; bases not matched to a gene: 3. CDR3: CASSLRTGGNEKLFF. The CDR3 DNA reads TGTGCCAGCAGCCTTAGGACAGGGGGTAATGAAAAACTGTTTTTT.

The chain couples TRBV19 to TRBJ2-3, with TRBD2 matching over 13 bases. This CDR3 is 14 amino acids long. The germline CDR1 and CDR2 sequences are LNHDA and SQIVND (reference sequence). With V trimmed by 8 bases and J by 6 bases, 5 bases remained unmatched. The CDR3 DNA is TGTGCCAGTTGGACTAGCGGGAGCCCTGATACGCAGTATTTT. Translation: CASWTSGSPDTQYF.

The V gene is TRBV7-3, the J gene TRBJ2-1; TRBD2 is a possible D gene (7 bases). Trimming took off 8 bases at V and 5 bases at J, with 22 bases between the two ends. There are 16 residues in the CDR3. In germline, CDR1 is SGHTA, CDR2 FQGTGA. The CDR3 is CASSRGGREYHNEQFF. The CDR3 nucleotides are TGTGCCAGCTCGCGAGGGGGGCGGGAGTACCACAATGAGCAGTTCTTC.

The J gene is TRBJ2-5, the V gene TRBV30, with TRBD1 matching 8 bases. This CDR3 region has 16 residues. Germline CDR1 reads GTSNPN; CDR2 reads SVGIG (reference sequence). V trimming: 0 bases; J trimming: 4 bases; junction bases outside the gene matches: 10. CDR3 nucleotide sequence: TGTGCCTGGAGTGTGGGCAGGGGGCTCCTCGGAGAGACCCAGTACTTC. Protein sequence: CAWSVGRGLLGETQYF.

The rearrangement uses TRBV19 and TRBJ1-1, with D possibly being TRBD1 (5 bases). Trimming left V 8 bases short and J 7 bases short, with 20 bases between. Germline V gives CDR1 LNHDA, CDR2 SQIVND (reference sequence). This CDR3 has 14 residues. The CDR3 DNA reads as TGTGCCAGTGGCCCCGGGATGGAGGGGTTTGAAGCTTTCTTT. Translated: CASGPGMEGFEAFF. The full variable domain, completed using reference TRBV19 and TRBJ1-1, is DGGITQSPKYLFRKEGQNVTLSCEQNLNHDAMYWYRQDPGQGLRLIYYSQIVNDFQKGDIAEGYSVSREKKESFPLTVTSAQKNPTAFYLCASGPGMEGFEAFFGQGTRLTVV.

This chain connects TRBV10-3 to TRBJ2-5; 8 nucleotides align to TRBD1. CDR1 is ENHRY and CDR2 is SYGVKD in the germline V gene. The V segment lost 6 bases and the J segment 2 bases; nucleotides outside the gene matches: 5. The CDR3 consists of 14 residues. In DNA form, the CDR3 reads TGTGCCATCAGGGATACAGGGGGGCAAGAGACCCAGTACTTC. Its protein product is CAIRDTGGQETQYF.

This clone was detected only once. The chain combines TRBV29-1 with TRBJ2-2, with 8 bases aligning to TRBD1. The V segment lost 4 bases and the J segment 3 bases; nucleotides outside the gene matches: 4. From germline, CDR1 is SQVTM and CDR2 ANQGSEA. This CDR3 is built from 14 residues. The CDR3 DNA reads as TGCAGCGTTGCTGAGACAGGGGACACCGGGGAGCTGTTTTTT. Translation gives CSVAETGDTGELFF.

The chain is built from TRBV30 and TRBJ1-5, with a weak D call TRBD1 (5 bases). The CDR3 is made up of 15 amino acids. V was trimmed by 0 bases and J by 3 bases, leaving 12 bases between them. Germline-derived CDR1 and CDR2 are GTSNPN and SVGIG (reference sequence). In nucleotides, the CDR3 is TGTGCCTGGAGTGTTGGTGGGGCGAACAATCAGCCCCAGCATTTT. It translates to CAWSVGGANNQPQHF.

The rearrangement uses TRBV30 and TRBJ2-1; 9 nucleotides line up with TRBD2. Germline CDR1 GTSNPN, CDR2 SVGIG (reference sequence). The length of the CDR3 is 14 residues. Trimming took 7 bases from V and 6 from J; bases not matched to a gene: 10. The CDR3 is CASRLAGWSNEQFF. As DNA, the CDR3 is TGTGCCTCAAGGCTAGCGGGATGGAGCAATGAGCAGTTCTTC. Based on the CDR3 plus reference TRBV30 and TRBJ2-1, the full variable domain is SQTIHQWPATLVQPVGSPLSLECTVEGTSNPNLYWYRQAAGRGLQLLFYSVGIGQISSEVPQNLSASRPQDRQFILSSKKLLLSDSGFYLCASRLAGWSNEQFFGPGTRLTVL.

The V and J genes are TRBV19 and TRBJ2-7, with a tentative D call TRBD2 (5 bases). V was pared by 5 bases and J by 2 bases, with 16 bases between. The CDR3 contains 15 residues. Per the germline V gene, CDR1 is LNHDA and CDR2 is SQIVND (reference sequence). The CDR3 region is CASSPPAGGTYEQYF. DNA for the CDR3: TGTGCCAGTAGTCCCCCGGCGGGCGGAACCTACGAGCAGTACTTC.

This sequence joins TRBV5-1 and TRBJ1-6, with 9 bases lining up with TRBD1. CDR1 is SGHRS, CDR2 YFSETQ, per germline. With V trimmed by 5 bases and J by 5 bases, 5 bases remained unmatched. The CDR3 totals 15 residues. This chain's CDR3 is CASSRDRANNSPLHF. The CDR3, as DNA: TGCGCCAGCAGTCGGGACAGGGCGAATAATTCACCCCTCCACTTT.

This chain connects TRBV4-1 to TRBJ1-5; 9 bases map to TRBD1. Trimming cost V 2 bases and J 7 bases; bases outside gene matches: 6. The CDR3 consists of 15 residues. The germline CDR1 and CDR2 sequences are MGHRA and YSYEKL. The CDR3 nucleotides are TGCGCCAGCAGCCAATTTGGACAGGGGATCCAGCCCCAGCATTTT. Translation: CASSQFGQGIQPQHF.

The V and J genes are TRBV5-1 and TRBJ2-5; 9 bases map to TRBD1. With 3 bases clipped from V and 5 bases from J, the junction kept 8 bases outside the gene matches. The germline CDR1 and CDR2 sequences are SGHRS and YFSETQ. This CDR3 has 15 residues. This CDR3 is CASSWGQGIGETQYF. In nucleotides, the CDR3 is TGCGCCAGCAGCTGGGGACAGGGAATCGGGGAGACCCAGTACTTC.

The chain combines TRBV29-1 with TRBJ2-1; D call uncertain. Germline CDR1 SQVTM, CDR2 ANQGSEA. The ends were cut back, 7 bases at V and 3 bases at J, with 16 bases in the middle. The CDR3 covers 14 residues. DNA for the CDR3: TGCAGCGCCCGGCTCTGGGTGGGCTACAATGAGCAGTTCTTC. It encodes CSARLWVGYNEQFF.

This clone turned up a few times. The J gene is TRBJ2-7, the V gene TRBV11-2; 12 bases line up with TRBD2. The V gene end was trimmed by 4 bases and the J gene end by 4 bases; junction bases not matched to a gene: 2. CDR3 length: 14 amino acids. The germline CDR1 and CDR2 sequences are SGHAT and FQNNGV. DNA of the CDR3: TGTGCCAGCAGCTCTAGCGGGAGGGGGTACGAGCAGTACTTC. Encoded protein: CASSSSGRGYEQYF.

For the CDR3, the DNA is TGCAGCGTTGCCCCTGGGGGGACTGAAGCTTTCTTT. Its translation: CSVAPGGTEAFF. The rearrangement uses TRBV29-1 and TRBJ1-1; weak D call: TRBD1 (5 bases). Germline assignment: CDR1 SQVTM and CDR2 ANQGSEA. Trimming cost V 4 bases and J 5 bases, with 11 bases left between them. The CDR3 spans 12 residues.

J is TRBJ1-3 and V is TRBV6-1; a weak D match, TRBD1 (6 bases). V was clipped by 4 bases and J by 0 bases, with 13 bases between them. Germline V lookup: CDR1 MNHNS, CDR2 SASEGT. This CDR3 has 16 residues. The CDR3, as DNA: TGTGCCAGCAGTGGGGGGGCAGTTCTCTCTGGAAACACCATATATTTT. It yields the protein CASSGGAVLSGNTIYF.

The genes are TRBV24-1 and TRBJ2-3, with D unclear. CDR1 and CDR2 from the germline V gene are KGHDR and SFDVKD. V was pared by 3 bases and J by 11 bases, with 20 bases between. This CDR3 contains 15 residues. In DNA, the CDR3 is TGTGCCACCAGTGATAACCGGGCCCCCCATGTGAAGCAGTATTTT. Translated, it gives CATSDNRAPHVKQYF.

The V gene is TRBV5-6, the J gene TRBJ2-1; TRBD1 agrees at 8 bases. This CDR3 is 16 amino acids long. Germline assignment: CDR1 SGHDT and CDR2 YYEEEE. The V gene end was trimmed by 6 bases and the J gene end by 7 bases; junction bases not matched to a gene: 15. CDR3 sequence (DNA): TGTGCCAGCACCGACCCCGACAGGGGAAATAGAAATGAGCAGTTCTTC. It specifies CASTDPDRGNRNEQFF.